Below are 24 T cell receptor beta chains sequenced from a single sample in a study of identifying expanded T cells in peripheral blood. Sequencing used immunoSEQ multiplex PCR; TCRdb keeps in-frame clones, though not all of them. Among 100,000 to 150,000 clones listed, 75% to 90% were seen once. The sequenced sample consisted of blood. Receptor source: a person aged 18 to 75 in good health.

The chain uses TRBV10-3 and TRBJ1-2, with 10 bases lining up with TRBD1. CDR1 ENHRY and CDR2 SYGVKD come from the germline V gene. The CDR3 sequence is 14 residues long. The J segment lost 5 bases and the V segment lost 5 bases, leaving 5 bases of the junction unmatched. The chain's CDR3 is CAISRQGATYGYTF. CDR3 nucleotide sequence: TGTGCCATCAGTAGACAGGGGGCGACGTATGGCTACACCTTC.

V usage is TRBV27 and J usage is TRBJ1-1; unclear D gene. V lost 0 bases, J lost 0 bases, and 5 bases lay in between. The CDR3 consists of 14 residues. Germline values: CDR1 MNHEY, CDR2 SMNVEV (reference sequence). The CDR3, as DNA: TGTGCCAGCAGTTTATCAGGGTTGAACACTGAAGCTTTCTTT. Residues: CASSLSGLNTEAFF.

The chain recombines TRBV5-1 with TRBJ1-6; TRBD1 is a possible D gene (5 bases). The CDR3 sequence is 15 residues long. With 0 bases removed from V and 6 bases from J, the gap between germline ends came to 10 bases. CDR1 is SGHRS, CDR2 YFSETQ, per germline. The chain's CDR3 is CASSLEAGPNSPLHF. The CDR3 DNA sequence: TGCGCCAGCAGCTTGGAGGCAGGGCCTAATTCACCCCTCCACTTT.

The chain combines TRBV20-1 with TRBJ2-7; D gene uncertain. The CDR3 has 11 residues. In germline, CDR1 is DFQATT, CDR2 SNEGSKA (reference sequence). With 4 bases removed from V and 3 bases from J, the gap between germline ends came to 7 bases. In nucleotides, the CDR3 is TGCAGTGCTAAGGAAGTCTACGAGCAGTACTTC. This encodes CSAKEVYEQYF.

The rearrangement uses TRBV6-1 and TRBJ1-2; tentatively, D is TRBD1 (6 bases). The V end was cut by 7 bases, the J end by 4 bases, with 16 bases between. In germline, CDR1 is MNHNS, CDR2 SASEGT. The CDR3 spans 14 residues. Here the CDR3 reads CASTERGLGYGYTF. The DNA of the CDR3 is TGTGCCAGCACCGAGAGGGGGTTAGGCTATGGCTACACCTTC.

The chain joins TRBV9 to TRBJ1-2; no clear D gene. CDR1 and CDR2 (germline): SGDLS, YYNGEE. CDR3 size: 17 residues. Deletions cut 0 bases from V and 1 base from J, with 16 bases between. For the CDR3, the DNA is TGTGCCAGCAGCGTAGCTAGGGAGGGCAAGGTTAACTATGGCTACACCTTC. It translates to CASSVAREGKVNYGYTF.

The chain is built from TRBV7-2 and TRBJ2-7; maybe TRBD1 (5 bases). The CDR3 is made up of 14 amino acids. The V gene lost 3 bases and the J gene lost 6 bases, with 15 bases spanning the gap. Per germline, CDR1 SGHTA and CDR2 FQGNSA. CDR3 residues: CASSFQRETGEQYF. The CDR3 DNA sequence: TGTGCCAGCAGCTTCCAACGAGAAACAGGCGAGCAGTACTTC.

This rearrangement joins TRBV2 to TRBJ1-1; 8 positions agree with TRBD1. The V gene's germline CDR1 is SNHLY and CDR2 FYNNEI. The CDR3 length is 13 residues. J lost 11 bases, V lost 4 bases, and 9 bases had no gene match. In DNA form, the CDR3 reads TGTGCCAGCAGTGGAGGTAGACAGGGGATCGCTTTCTTT. Protein sequence: CASSGGRQGIAFF.

Written as DNA, the CDR3 is TGCAGCGTTCTGACAGGTTGGGGTAACACTGAAGCTTTCTTT. Residues: CSVLTGWGNTEAFF. This chain links TRBV29-1 with TRBJ1-1; TRBD1 might be the D (6 bases). This CDR3 is built from 14 residues. V was clipped by 5 bases and J by 2 bases, with 15 bases between them. The V gene's germline CDR1 is SQVTM and CDR2 ANQGSEA.

As DNA, the CDR3 is TGTGCCAGCAGTCTCCAAGCGGGGGGCTACTACGAGCAGTACTTC. It is translated as CASSLQAGGYYEQYF. V is TRBV27 and J is TRBJ2-7, with TRBD2 matching 9 bases. The germline gives CDR1 MNHEY, CDR2 SMNVEV (reference sequence). Trimming removed 5 bases from V and 3 bases from J; junction bases left unmatched: 8. CDR3 size: 15 residues.

The chain couples TRBV6-6 to TRBJ2-7; possibly TRBD1 for D (6 bases). This CDR3 has 11 amino acids. Germline V gene lookup returns CDR1 MNHNY and CDR2 SVGAGI (reference sequence). Trimming stripped 4 bases from V and 12 bases from J, with 13 bases between. The CDR3 sequence is CASSSRQAVYF. The CDR3 nucleotides are TGTGCCAGCAGTTCCCGACAGGCGGTGTACTTC.

V gene TRBV30 combines with J gene TRBJ2-4; D may be TRBD1 (6 bases). Germline loops: CDR1 GTSNPN, CDR2 SVGIG (reference sequence). This CDR3 contains 16 residues. V was shortened by 0 bases and J by 0 bases, with 12 bases between the two germline ends. CDR3 protein: CAWSVLGALAKNIQYF. The CDR3 DNA is TGTGCCTGGAGTGTATTGGGGGCACTAGCCAAAAACATTCAGTACTTC.

The chain joins TRBV27 to TRBJ1-1; D possibly corresponds to TRBD1 (6 bases). V lost 2 bases, J lost 0 bases, and 7 bases lay in between. The length of the CDR3 is 14 residues. Germline CDR1 and CDR2: MNHEY and SMNVEV (reference sequence). The CDR3 DNA follows: TGTGCCAGCAGTTTAGCAGGGGTGAACACTGAAGCTTTCTTT. This gives the protein CASSLAGVNTEAFF.

With respect to this clone: This sample also contains other DNA sequences that code for the same CDR3. The rearrangement links TRBV5-6 to TRBJ2-1; D unresolved. V was shortened by 4 bases and J by 6 bases, with 5 bases between the two germline ends. Germline V gene data show CDR1 as SGHDT and CDR2 as YYEEEE. This CDR3 has 11 amino acids. This chain's CDR3 is CASSLANEQFF. CDR3 DNA: TGTGCCAGCAGCCTCGCCAATGAGCAGTTCTTC.

The V and J genes are TRBV5-4 and TRBJ2-7, with 9 bases identical to TRBD1. CDR1 is SGHNT and CDR2 is YYREEE in the germline V gene (reference sequence). The J segment lost 7 bases and the V segment lost 3 bases, leaving 8 bases of the junction unmatched. The CDR3 is made up of 14 amino acids. The CDR3 nucleotides read TGTGCCAGCAGCTCGACAGGGGGACCTACGGAGCAGTACTTC. Translation gives CASSSTGGPTEQYF.

The chain has TRBV5-1 and TRBJ2-7, with D possibly being TRBD1 (8 bases). The CDR3 is made up of 18 amino acids. Germline V gene sequence: CDR1 SGHRS, CDR2 YFSETQ. V lost 3 bases to trimming and J lost 4 bases, with 26 bases between them. CDR3 amino acids: CASSSWGGGQGQRYEQYF. The CDR3 bases are TGCGCCAGCAGCTCGTGGGGGGGAGGACAGGGACAGCGGTACGAGCAGTACTTC.

The rearrangement links TRBV15 to TRBJ1-4, with 9 nucleotides matching TRBD1. This CDR3 region has 16 residues. From germline, CDR1 is LNHNV and CDR2 YYDKDF (reference sequence). V was pared by 1 base and J by 5 bases, with 5 bases of the junction left unmatched. The CDR3 protein is CATSRVGGQGNEKLFF. For the CDR3, the DNA is TGTGCCACCAGCAGAGTGGGCGGACAGGGGAATGAAAAACTGTTTTTT.

The CDR3 DNA sequence: TGTGCCAGCTCACCAGCCCCCGCCTCTAGCACAGATACGCAGTATTTT. Its protein product is CASSPAPASSTDTQYF. The chain joins TRBV18 to TRBJ2-3; D call uncertain. CDR1 KGHSH and CDR2 LQKENI come from the germline V gene. This CDR3 comprises 16 residues. V lost 2 bases and J lost 0, with 12 bases in between.

The CDR3 DNA sequence: TGTGCCAGCAACCCGACAGGGGCGGATGTGACCCAGTACTTC. Translating it yields CASNPTGADVTQYF. This chain links TRBV9 with TRBJ2-5; 8 bases map to TRBD1. Germline CDR1 is SGDLS and CDR2 is YYNGEE. This CDR3 is built from 14 residues. V dropped 6 bases and J dropped 7; count of bases not matched to a gene: 11.

The rearrangement uses TRBV7-2 and TRBJ1-2; D is possibly TRBD1 (6 bases). The CDR3 has 14 residues. The ends were cut back, 5 bases at V and 1 base at J, with 11 bases in the middle. Germline CDR1 reads SGHTA; CDR2 reads FQGNSA. CDR3: CASSLSQGNYGYTF. CDR3 nucleotides: TGTGCCAGCAGCCTTTCACAGGGTAACTATGGCTACACCTTC.

This sequence joins TRBV30 and TRBJ1-6; tentative D call: TRBD1 (5 bases). Germline CDR1 GTSNPN, CDR2 SVGIG (reference sequence). The CDR3 loop spans 14 amino acids. Trimming took off 0 bases at V and 6 bases at J, with 9 bases between the two ends. The DNA for the CDR3 is TGTGCCTGGAGTGTAGGGACTTTTAATTCACCCCTCCACTTT. Its translation: CAWSVGTFNSPLHF.

The V and J genes are TRBV18 and TRBJ2-2, with D hard to call. Germline V gives CDR1 KGHSH, CDR2 LQKENI. Trimming removed 5 bases at V and 5 bases at J, with 12 bases between. This CDR3 is 14 amino acids long. In DNA form, the CDR3 reads TGTGCCAGCTCAGTTTTCTCAGAAACCGGGGAGCTGTTTTTT. Amino acids: CASSVFSETGELFF. The full variable domain, with the rest looked up from reference TRBV18 and TRBJ2-2, is NAGVMQNPRHLVRRRGQEARLRCSPMKGHSHVYWYRQLPEEGLKFMVYLQKENIIDESGMPKERFSAEFPKEGPSILRIQQVVRGDSAAYFCASSVFSETGELFFGEGSRLTVL.

The gene calls are TRBV7-9 and TRBJ1-1, with TRBD1 as a possible D gene (6 bases). V gave up 5 bases and J gave up 5 bases, with 21 bases separating them. CDR1 SEHNR and CDR2 FQNEAQ come from the germline V gene (reference sequence). The CDR3 has 16 amino acids. The CDR3 DNA follows: TGTGCCAGCAGCCGCCAGGGGCGCGGGGTTCAAACTGAAGCTTTCTTT. Its protein is CASSRQGRGVQTEAFF.

The CDR3: CAIGRGVSTDTQYF. CDR3 DNA: TGTGCCATCGGGCGGGGGGTAAGCACAGATACGCAGTATTTT. The genes are TRBV10-3 and TRBJ2-3; 8 positions match TRBD2. CDR1 is ENHRY and CDR2 is SYGVKD in the germline V gene. The CDR3 contains 14 residues. V shed 8 bases and J 0 bases; nucleotides not matched to a gene: 4.